A selection of T cell receptor beta chains follows, all from one sample in a study of blood T cell repertoires in COVID-19. Here immunoSEQ multiplex PCR was the method, and the copy in TCRdb shows in-frame clones only, minus some. The data show fewer than 55,000 clones, roughly nine tenths seen once. Sample: peripheral blood. The receptors were gathered from a man older than 75 with active or convalescent COVID-19. Each CDR3 is given with its conserved first and last residue. Fields, in order: clone size, D gene, V gene, J gene, CDR3 protein. A D gene is named only where the DNA matches it firmly. Expanded clones are given a class, and other clones once, few, many or no size at all.

clone_size: .
d_call: TRBD1
v_call: TRBV6-6
j_call: TRBJ1-2
cdr3_aa: CASSTGTAYYGYTF

clone_size: .
d_call: TRBD2
v_call: TRBV3-1/TRBV3-2
j_call: TRBJ2-3
cdr3_aa: CASSLLRAGGQDTQYF

clone_size: .
d_call: .
v_call: TRBV6-2/TRBV6-3
j_call: TRBJ1-2
cdr3_aa: CASSGGQPYGYTF

clone_size: .
d_call: .
v_call: TRBV20-1
j_call: TRBJ1-2
cdr3_aa: CSARVGEGYTF

clone_size: .
d_call: .
v_call: TRBV18
j_call: TRBJ1-6
cdr3_aa: CASSPRSDGSYNSPLHF

clone_size: .
d_call: TRBD1
v_call: TRBV11-2
j_call: TRBJ1-2
cdr3_aa: CASSPHRGQGYGYTF

clone_size: .
d_call: .
v_call: TRBV11-1
j_call: TRBJ2-5
cdr3_aa: CASSFTGLYQETQYF

clone_size: .
d_call: .
v_call: TRBV21-1
j_call: TRBJ2-7
cdr3_aa: CASSARWYGTGLYEQYF

clone_size: .
d_call: TRBD1
v_call: TRBV5-8
j_call: TRBJ2-1
cdr3_aa: CASSLGTGSSYNEQFF

clone_size: once
d_call: .
v_call: TRBV5-1
j_call: TRBJ1-6
cdr3_aa: CASSPGGGDASPLHF

clone_size: .
d_call: .
v_call: TRBV12-5
j_call: TRBJ2-7
cdr3_aa: CASGLNQAISYEQYF

clone_size: .
d_call: TRBD2
v_call: TRBV6-2/TRBV6-3
j_call: TRBJ2-3
cdr3_aa: CASSWVAGEVDTQYF

clone_size: .
d_call: TRBD2
v_call: TRBV20-1
j_call: TRBJ2-1
cdr3_aa: CSASSSGAYNEQFF

clone_size: .
d_call: TRBD2
v_call: TRBV7-2
j_call: TRBJ2-3
cdr3_aa: CASSSLAATDTQYF

clone_size: few
d_call: TRBD1
v_call: TRBV7-2
j_call: TRBJ1-3
cdr3_aa: CASSPRTGDSGNTIYF

clone_size: .
d_call: .
v_call: TRBV27
j_call: TRBJ1-5
cdr3_aa: CASSLQGGGNQPQHF

clone_size: .
d_call: TRBD1
v_call: TRBV30
j_call: TRBJ1-1
cdr3_aa: CAWSIQTGDTEAFF

clone_size: .
d_call: .
v_call: TRBV7-2
j_call: TRBJ1-2
cdr3_aa: CASSLQTYYGYTF

clone_size: .
d_call: TRBD1
v_call: TRBV19
j_call: TRBJ1-6
cdr3_aa: CASSRLQGARSPLHF

clone_size: .
d_call: .
v_call: TRBV5-1
j_call: TRBJ2-7
cdr3_aa: CASSLSSSSYEQYF

clone_size: .
d_call: .
v_call: TRBV27
j_call: TRBJ2-7
cdr3_aa: CASSLGASYEQYF

clone_size: .
d_call: TRBD2
v_call: TRBV6-4
j_call: TRBJ2-5
cdr3_aa: CASSDPRLAGASETQYF

clone_size: .
d_call: .
v_call: TRBV5-8
j_call: TRBJ2-5
cdr3_aa: CASSLGLGIQETQYF

clone_size: .
d_call: TRBD1
v_call: TRBV18
j_call: TRBJ1-4
cdr3_aa: CASSPTGGNEKLFF

clone_size: .
d_call: .
v_call: TRBV28
j_call: TRBJ1-5
cdr3_aa: CASSPSGQPQHF

clone_size: .
d_call: TRBD2
v_call: TRBV13
j_call: TRBJ2-2
cdr3_aa: CASSLDFGRAPGELFF

clone_size: .
d_call: .
v_call: TRBV19
j_call: TRBJ1-2
cdr3_aa: CASSIDRGKGLTF

clone_size: .
d_call: TRBD1
v_call: TRBV18
j_call: TRBJ1-2
cdr3_aa: CASSPQMNPGTENYGYTF

clone_size: .
d_call: TRBD1
v_call: TRBV19
j_call: TRBJ1-4
cdr3_aa: CASSTRQGAFEKLFF

clone_size: .
d_call: TRBD1
v_call: TRBV5-1
j_call: TRBJ2-1
cdr3_aa: CASSLAGGQVYNEQFF

clone_size: .
d_call: TRBD2
v_call: TRBV5-1
j_call: TRBJ2-7
cdr3_aa: CASSRGGAYEQYF

clone_size: .
d_call: .
v_call: TRBV7-9
j_call: TRBJ1-1
cdr3_aa: CASSLGGAGATEAFF

clone_size: .
d_call: .
v_call: TRBV4-1
j_call: TRBJ2-5
cdr3_aa: CASSQIQEGETQYF

clone_size: .
d_call: TRBD1
v_call: TRBV7-9
j_call: TRBJ2-7
cdr3_aa: CASTRTGGMYEQYF

clone_size: .
d_call: TRBD1
v_call: TRBV15
j_call: TRBJ1-3
cdr3_aa: CATSAGTDGNTIYF

clone_size: .
d_call: TRBD1
v_call: TRBV29-1
j_call: TRBJ1-2
cdr3_aa: CSVVRGTDYGYTF

clone_size: .
d_call: TRBD2
v_call: TRBV2
j_call: TRBJ2-7
cdr3_aa: CASSWEAGSSYEQYF

clone_size: .
d_call: .
v_call: TRBV30
j_call: TRBJ1-4
cdr3_aa: CAWRTGSNEKLFF

clone_size: .
d_call: .
v_call: TRBV30
j_call: TRBJ1-2
cdr3_aa: CAWSVYSESILGYTF